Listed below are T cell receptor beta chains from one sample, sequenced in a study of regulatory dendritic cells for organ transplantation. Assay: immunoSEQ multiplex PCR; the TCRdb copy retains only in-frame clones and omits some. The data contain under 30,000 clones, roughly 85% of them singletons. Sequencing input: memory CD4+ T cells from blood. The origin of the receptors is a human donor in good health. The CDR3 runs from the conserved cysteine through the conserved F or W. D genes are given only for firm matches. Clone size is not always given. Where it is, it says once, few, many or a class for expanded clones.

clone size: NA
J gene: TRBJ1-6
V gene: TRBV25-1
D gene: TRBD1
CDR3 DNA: TGTGCCAGCAGTGAACCGCAGGGGGCTCGGTCACCCCTCCACTTT
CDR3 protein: CASSEPQGARSPLHF

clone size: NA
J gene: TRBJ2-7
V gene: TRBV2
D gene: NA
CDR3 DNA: TGTGCCAGCAGCTCTTTTGGGGACAAACACGAGCAGTACTTC
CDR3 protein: CASSSFGDKHEQYF

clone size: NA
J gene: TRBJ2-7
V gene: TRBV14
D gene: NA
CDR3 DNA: TGTGCCAGCAGCAATGCCTACGAGCAGTACTTC
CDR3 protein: CASSNAYEQYF

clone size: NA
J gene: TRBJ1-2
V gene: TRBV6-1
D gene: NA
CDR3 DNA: TGTGCCACCCTCAGCAACTATGGCTACACCTTC
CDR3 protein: CATLSNYGYTF

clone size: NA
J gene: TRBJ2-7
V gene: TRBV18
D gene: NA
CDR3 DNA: TGTGCCAGCTCACCGTCCCTAGAGTACGAGCAGTACTTC
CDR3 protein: CASSPSLEYEQYF

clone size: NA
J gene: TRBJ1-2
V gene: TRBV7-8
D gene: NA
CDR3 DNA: TGTGCCAGCAGCTTCGACAGGAACTATGGCTACACCTTC
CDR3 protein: CASSFDRNYGYTF

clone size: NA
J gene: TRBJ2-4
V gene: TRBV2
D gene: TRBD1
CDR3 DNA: TGTGCCAGCAGTGCGGCAGACAGGGGCCCTAAAAACATTCAGTACTTC
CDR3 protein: CASSAADRGPKNIQYF

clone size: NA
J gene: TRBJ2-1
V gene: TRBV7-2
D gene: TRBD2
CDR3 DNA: TGTGCCAGCAGCTTAGACAGCCGGGAGGCGTTCTTC
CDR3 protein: CASSLDSREAFF

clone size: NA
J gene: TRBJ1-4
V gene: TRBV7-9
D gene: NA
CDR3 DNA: TGTGCCAGCAGCCGACCTTCCGGTAATGAAAAACTGTTTTTT
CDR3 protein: CASSRPSGNEKLFF

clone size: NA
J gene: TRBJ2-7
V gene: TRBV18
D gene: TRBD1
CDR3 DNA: TGTGCCAGCTCACCGGACTGGGGACAGGGGGTAGATACCTACGAGCAGTACTTC
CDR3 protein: CASSPDWGQGVDTYEQYF

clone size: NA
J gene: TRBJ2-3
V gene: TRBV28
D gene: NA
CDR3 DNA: TGTGCCAGCAGTCTCGGACCAGATACGCAGTATTTT
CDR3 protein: CASSLGPDTQYF

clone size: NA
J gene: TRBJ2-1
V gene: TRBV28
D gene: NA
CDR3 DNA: TGTGCCAGCAGTCGGACATCGAACCCGTACAATGAGCAGTTCTTC
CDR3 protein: CASSRTSNPYNEQFF

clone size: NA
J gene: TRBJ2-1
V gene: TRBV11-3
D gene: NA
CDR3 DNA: TGTGCCAGCAGCTTAGATTTAGAGGGAGCTGAGCAGTTCTTC
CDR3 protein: CASSLDLEGAEQFF

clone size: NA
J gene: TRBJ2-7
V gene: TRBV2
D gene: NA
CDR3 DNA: TGTGCCAGCAGTGTTTACCCAGACCTATTCCAGTACTTC
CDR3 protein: CASSVYPDLFQYF

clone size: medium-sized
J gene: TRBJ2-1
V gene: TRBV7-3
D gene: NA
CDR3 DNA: TGTGCCAGCAGCTTAACGGGTTGGGTTCAGTTCTTC
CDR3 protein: CASSLTGWVQFF

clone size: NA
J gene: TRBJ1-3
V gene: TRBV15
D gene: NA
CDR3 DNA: TGTGCCACCAGCTCACCAGGGGCTCCTGGAAACACCATATATTTT
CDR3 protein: CATSSPGAPGNTIYF

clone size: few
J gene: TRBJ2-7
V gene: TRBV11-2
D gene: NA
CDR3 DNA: TGTGCCAGCAGCTTAGGGTCCAACTACGAGCAGTACTTC
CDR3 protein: CASSLGSNYEQYF

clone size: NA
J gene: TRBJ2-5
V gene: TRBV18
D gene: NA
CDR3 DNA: TGTGCCAGCTCACCAGCTAAGAGCCAAGAGACCCAGTACTTC
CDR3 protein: CASSPAKSQETQYF

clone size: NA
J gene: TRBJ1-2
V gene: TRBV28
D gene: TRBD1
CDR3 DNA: TGTGCCAGCACCCTACACCCAGGGGGACCCAATGGCTACACCTTC
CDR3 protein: CASTLHPGGPNGYTF

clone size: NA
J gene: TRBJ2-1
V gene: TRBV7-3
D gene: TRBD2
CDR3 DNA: TGTGCCAGCAGCTTAAGCCCCACTCCAACTAGCGGGACCTACAATGAGCAGTTCTTC
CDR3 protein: CASSLSPTPTSGTYNEQFF

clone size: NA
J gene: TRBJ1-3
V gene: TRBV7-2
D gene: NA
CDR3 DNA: TGTGCCAGCAGCCTCGGGGGTAGGGGTAACACCATATATTTT
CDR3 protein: CASSLGGRGNTIYF

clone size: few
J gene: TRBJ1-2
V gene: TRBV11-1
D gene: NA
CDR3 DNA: TGTGCCAGCAGTCTGGCGGGGGGCGCAGCAATCGGCTACACCTTC
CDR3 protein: CASSLAGGAAIGYTF

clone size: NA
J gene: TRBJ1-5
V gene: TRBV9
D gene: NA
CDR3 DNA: TGTGCCAGCAGCGTAGGATGGGGGAGCAATCAGCCCCAGCATTTT
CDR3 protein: CASSVGWGSNQPQHF

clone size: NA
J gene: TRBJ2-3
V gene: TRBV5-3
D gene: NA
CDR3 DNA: TGTGCCAGAAGCTGCCGTGGTGATACGCAGTATTTT
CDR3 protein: CARSCRGDTQYF

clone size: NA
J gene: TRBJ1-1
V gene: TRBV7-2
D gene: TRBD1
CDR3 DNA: TGTGCCAGCAGCTACAACCAGGGGGCGGCTTTCTTT
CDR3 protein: CASSYNQGAAFF

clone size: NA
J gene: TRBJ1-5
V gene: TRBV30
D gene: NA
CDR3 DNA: TGTGCCTGGGAACTGGGGGGGCATCAGCCCCAGCATTTT
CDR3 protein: CAWELGGHQPQHF

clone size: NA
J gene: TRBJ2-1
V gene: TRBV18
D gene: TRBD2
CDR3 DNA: TGTGCCAGCTCACCGGGGCTAGCGGGGGCTCACAATGAGCAGTTCTTC
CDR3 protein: CASSPGLAGAHNEQFF